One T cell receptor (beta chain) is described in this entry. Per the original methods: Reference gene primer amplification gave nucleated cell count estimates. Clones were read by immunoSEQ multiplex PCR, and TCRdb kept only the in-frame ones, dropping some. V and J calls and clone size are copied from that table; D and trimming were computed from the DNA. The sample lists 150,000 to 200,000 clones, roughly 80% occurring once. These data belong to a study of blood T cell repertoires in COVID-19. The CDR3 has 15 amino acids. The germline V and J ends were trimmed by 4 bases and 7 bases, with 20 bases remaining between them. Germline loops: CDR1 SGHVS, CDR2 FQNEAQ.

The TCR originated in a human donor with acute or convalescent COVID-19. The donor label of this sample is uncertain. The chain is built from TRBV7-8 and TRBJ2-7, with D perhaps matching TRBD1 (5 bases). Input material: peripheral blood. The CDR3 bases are TGTGCCAGCAGCTCTCCTATTAGGGGTTTTGAGGAGCAGTACTTC. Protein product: CASSSPIRGFEEQYF.